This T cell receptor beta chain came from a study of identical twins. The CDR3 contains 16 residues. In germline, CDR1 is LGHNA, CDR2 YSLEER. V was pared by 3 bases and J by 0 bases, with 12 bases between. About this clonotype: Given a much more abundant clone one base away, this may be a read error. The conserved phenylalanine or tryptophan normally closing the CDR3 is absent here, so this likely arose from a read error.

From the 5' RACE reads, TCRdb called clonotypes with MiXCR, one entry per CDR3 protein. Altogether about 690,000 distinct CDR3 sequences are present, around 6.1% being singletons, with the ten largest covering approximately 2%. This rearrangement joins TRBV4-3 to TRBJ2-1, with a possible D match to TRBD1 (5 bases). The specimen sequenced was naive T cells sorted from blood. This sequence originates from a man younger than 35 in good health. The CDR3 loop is CASSQDTLSSYNEQFL. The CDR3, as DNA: TGCGCCAGCAGCCAGGACACTCTTAGCTCCTACAATGAGCAGTTCCTC.